This entry describes one T cell receptor beta chain. Its antigen is undetermined. V was clipped by 5 bases and J by 8 bases, with 10 bases between them. Germline CDR1 is SEHNR and CDR2 is FQNEAQ (reference sequence). This CDR3 is built from 12 residues. The data were taken from a study of beta chain features in type 1 diabetes. Whole-study findings and limits: A closer apparent resemblance between naive, central memory and Treg TCRB repertoires was seen in patients than in healthy donors. All four CD4+ subsets from Type 1 diabetes patients carried moderately but significantly shorter TCRB CDR3s.

The entirety of the isolated RNA underwent reverse transcription, so expressed TCRB transcripts were sequenced. Measured with immunoSEQ multiplex PCR; TCRdb has only the in-frame clones, and not every one. Here the sample spans about 40,000 clones, about 52% being singletons. The chain is built from TRBV7-9 and TRBJ2-1, with a weak D call TRBD2 (5 bases). This clonotype originated in a woman in her late teens or twenties in good health. The sample consisted of central memory CD4+ T cells from blood. CDR3 in amino acids: CASSQDGDEQFF. The CDR3 DNA is TGTGCCAGCAGCCAGGACGGGGATGAGCAGTTCTTC. The complete variable domain, with remaining parts taken from reference TRBV7-9 and TRBJ2-1, reads DTGVSQNPRHKITKRGQNVTFRCDPISEHNRLYWYRQTLGQGPEFLTYFQNEAQLEKSRLLSDRFSAERPKGSFSTLEIQRTEQGDSAMYLCASSQDGDEQFFGPGTRLTVL.